This TCR beta chain comes out of a study of T cell responses to AZD1222 COVID-19 vaccine. Findings of the study overall: Repertoire sampling occurred only after the peak T cell response. The study found vaccine-associated CD4 TCRs spanning spike, dominant at 160-218 and 743-854.

Pooling covered second doses at about 4 or about 12 weeks. Remarks on this clone: Antigen: not known.

The CDR3 is 15 amino acids. With V trimmed by 7 bases and J by 8 bases, 9 bases remained unmatched. The germline CDR1 and CDR2 sequences are LNHDA and SQIVND (reference sequence). Assay: immunoSEQ multiplex PCR; the TCRdb copy retains only in-frame clones and omits some. Found here are some 200,000 clones, 85% to 90% of them singletons; the top ten hold about 25%. The chain is built from TRBV19 and TRBJ1-6; 9 nucleotides match TRBD1. The clonotype originates from an adult who received the AZD1222 COVID-19 vaccine. The sample here was peripheral blood, taken 28 days after the second AZD1222 dose. CDR3: CASTQLTGGDSPLHF. In nucleotides, the CDR3 is TGTGCCAGTACCCAACTCACAGGGGGCGATTCACCCCTCCACTTT. Supplemented by reference TRBV19 and TRBJ1-6, the full variable domain reads DGGITQSPKYLFRKEGQNVTLSCEQNLNHDAMYWYRQDPGQGLRLIYYSQIVNDFQKGDIAEGYSVSREKKESFPLTVTSAQKNPTAFYLCASTQLTGGDSPLHFGNGTRLTVT.